Listed below are T cell receptor beta chains from one sample, sequenced in a study of tumor and adjacent non-tumor tissue in lung cancer. TCRdb itself ran the multiplex PCR reads through MiXCR, one entry per CDR3 protein. Of some 200,000 distinct CDR3 sequences listed, 60% to 85% are singletons. The source material was lung tumor tissue. The receptors originated from a man in his sixties with non-small cell lung cancer. The CDR3 runs from the conserved cysteine through the conserved F or W. The D gene is left open where the match is weak. Clone size, where shown, is once, few, many, or a class for clones that have expanded.

>TRBJ1-2|few|TRBV28|.
CASIKTQGSYGYTF
TGTGCCAGCATCAAAACCCAGGGAAGCTATGGCTACACCTTC
>TRBJ2-1|many|TRBV4-3|TRBD2
CASSQDGNSGGQQFF
TGCGCCAGCAGCCAAGATGGAAACAGCGGGGGCCAGCAGTTCTTC
>TRBJ2-1|.|TRBV11-3|TRBD2
CASRRSLAGGHDYNEQFF
TGTGCCAGCAGACGTTCGCTAGCGGGAGGGCACGACTACAATGAGCAGTTCTTC
>TRBJ2-2|.|TRBV5-1|TRBD2
CASSAGLANTGELFF
TGCGCCAGCAGCGCGGGACTAGCCAACACAGGGGAGCTGTTTTTT
>TRBJ1-5|.|TRBV11-2|TRBD1
CASSSGTVSNQPQHF
TGTGCCAGCAGTTCTGGGACAGTAAGCAATCAGCCCCAGCATTTT
>TRBJ1-6|.|TRBV20-1|.
CSARDRESSPLHF
TGCAGTGCTAGAGATAGGGAGAGCTCACCCCTCCACTTT
>TRBJ2-2|.|TRBV5-1|.
CASSQVPQGGELFF
TGCGCCAGCAGTCAGGTGCCACAAGGCGGGGAGCTGTTTTTT
>TRBJ2-5|.|TRBV11-3|.
CTSSLGRLGQETQYF
TGTACCAGCAGCTTAGGCCGCTTAGGTCAAGAGACCCAGTACTTC
>TRBJ2-7|.|TRBV11-2|.
CASSPYSEKPYF
TGTGCCAGCAGCCCTTATAGCGAAAAGCCCTATTTC
>TRBJ2-3|.|TRBV11-2|.
CASSLGVRSNTDMQYF
TGTGCCAGCAGCTTAGGCGTACGTTCTAACACAGATATGCAGTATTTT
>TRBJ1-6|.|TRBV6-6|.
CASNTQGSSYNSPLHF
TGTGCCAGCAATACACAGGGAAGCTCCTATAATTCACCCCTCCACTTT
>TRBJ1-2|.|TRBV4-1|.
CTGSQDPARPNYGYTF
TGCACCGGCAGCCAAGACCCCGCGAGACCTAACTATGGCTACACCTTC
>TRBJ2-1|.|TRBV11-2|.
CVSSTQSRSSYNEQFF
TGTGTCAGCAGCACACAGTCTAGGAGCTCCTACAATGAGCAGTTCTTC
>TRBJ2-1|.|TRBV29-1|.
CSAGETVTNEQFF
TGCAGCGCCGGGGAGACAGTTACGAATGAGCAGTTCTTC
>TRBJ1-2|.|TRBV14|.
CASSEGSLAYGYTF
TGTGCCAGCAGCGAGGGGTCCCTCGCCTATGGCTACACCTTC
>TRBJ2-5|many|TRBV10-2|.
CASSEKRGREETQYF
TGCGCCAGCAGTGAGAAGCGTGGCAGGGAGGAGACCCAGTACTTC
>TRBJ2-7|.|TRBV11-1|.
CVSNGYEDEQYF
TGTGTCAGCAACGGCTACGAGGACGAGCAGTACTTC
>TRBJ2-3|.|TRBV4-3|.
CASSQAVASDTGTQYF
TGCGCCAGCAGCCAAGCAGTGGCCTCCGACACAGGTACGCAGTATTTT
>TRBJ2-7|once|TRBV12-3/TRBV12-4|TRBD1
CASSFTGADQYF
TGTGCCAGCAGTTTCACAGGGGCCGACCAGTACTTC
>TRBJ2-7|many|TRBV20-1|.
CSARDQTSEQYF
TGCAGTGCTAGAGACCAAACTAGCGAGCAGTACTTC
>TRBJ2-2|many|TRBV4-3|TRBD2
CASSQDPAGGRNTGELFF
TGCGCCAGCAGCCAAGATCCCGCGGGGGGCCGGAACACCGGGGAGCTGTTTTTT
>TRBJ1-3|many|TRBV12-3/TRBV12-4|TRBD1
CASSLTGVRRNTIYF
TGTGCCAGCAGTTTAACAGGGGTCAGAAGAAACACCATATATTTT
>TRBJ2-5|.|TRBV4-2|.
CASSQVLVGGSYQDTQYF
TGTGCCAGCAGCCAAGTTCTAGTGGGGGGATCGTACCAAGATACCCAGTACTTC
>TRBJ1-2|.|TRBV20-1|.
CSARVYSLRGYTF
TGCAGTGCTAGAGTCTACAGCCTCCGGGGCTACACCTTT
>TRBJ2-5|few|TRBV6-1|.
CAGRKQGEETQYF
TGTGCCGGCAGGAAACAGGGTGAAGAGACCCAGTACTTC
>TRBJ2-5|once|TRBV12-3/TRBV12-4|.
CASSLAGHRGETQYF
TGTGCCAGCAGTCTCGCGGGGCACAGGGGAGAGACCCAGTACTTC
>TRBJ2-4|.|TRBV11-3|.
CVSRAAETNIQYF
TGTGTCAGCAGGGCCGCGGAGACAAACATTCAGTACTTC
>TRBJ1-5|.|TRBV28|.
CASSTDSFYQPQHF
TGTGCCAGCAGCACGGACAGTTTTTATCAGCCCCAGCATTTT
>TRBJ2-2|.|TRBV4-1|.
CASNQIQTGELFF
TGCGCCAGTAACCAGATACAAACCGGGGAGCTGTTTTTT
>TRBJ2-3|many|TRBV20-1|.
CSARIISRGKQYF
TGCAGTGCTAGAATTATTTCCCGGGGGAAGCAGTATTTT
>TRBJ2-1|.|TRBV28|TRBD2
CASTGGVYNEQFF
TGTGCCAGCACTGGGGGGGTTTACAATGAGCAGTTCTTC
>TRBJ1-5|.|TRBV28|TRBD1
CTSTTRGTGNQAQHF
TGTACCAGCACCACTAGGGGGACAGGCAATCAGGCCCAGCATTTT